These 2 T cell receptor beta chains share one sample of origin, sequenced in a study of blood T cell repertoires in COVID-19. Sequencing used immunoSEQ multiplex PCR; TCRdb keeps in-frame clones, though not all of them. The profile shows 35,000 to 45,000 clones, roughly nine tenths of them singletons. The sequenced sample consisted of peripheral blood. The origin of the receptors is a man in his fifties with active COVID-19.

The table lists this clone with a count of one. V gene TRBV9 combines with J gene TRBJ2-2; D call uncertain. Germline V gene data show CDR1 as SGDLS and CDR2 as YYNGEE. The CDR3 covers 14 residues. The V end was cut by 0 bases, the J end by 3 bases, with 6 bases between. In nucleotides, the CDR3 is TGTGCCAGCAGCGTAGAATCCTACACCGGGGAGCTGTTTTTT. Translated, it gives CASSVESYTGELFF.

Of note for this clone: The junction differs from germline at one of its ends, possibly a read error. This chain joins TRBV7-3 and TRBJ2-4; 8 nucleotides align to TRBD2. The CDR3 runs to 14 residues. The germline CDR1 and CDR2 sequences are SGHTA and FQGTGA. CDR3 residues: CASSSDGTSGIQCF. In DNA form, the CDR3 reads TGTGCCAGCAGCTCGGACGGGACTAGTGGCATTCAGTGCTTC.